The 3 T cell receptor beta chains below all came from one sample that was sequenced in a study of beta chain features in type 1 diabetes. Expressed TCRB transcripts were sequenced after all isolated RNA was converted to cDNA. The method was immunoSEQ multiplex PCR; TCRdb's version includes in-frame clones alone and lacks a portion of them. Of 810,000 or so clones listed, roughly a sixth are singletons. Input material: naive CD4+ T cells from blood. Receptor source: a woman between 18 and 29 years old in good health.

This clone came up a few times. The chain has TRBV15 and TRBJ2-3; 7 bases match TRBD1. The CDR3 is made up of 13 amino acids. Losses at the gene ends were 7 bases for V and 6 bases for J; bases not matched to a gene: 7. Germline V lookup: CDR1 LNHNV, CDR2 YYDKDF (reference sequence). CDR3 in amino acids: CATTWTGVDTQYF. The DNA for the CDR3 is TGTGCCACCACCTGGACAGGCGTGGATACGCAGTATTTT.

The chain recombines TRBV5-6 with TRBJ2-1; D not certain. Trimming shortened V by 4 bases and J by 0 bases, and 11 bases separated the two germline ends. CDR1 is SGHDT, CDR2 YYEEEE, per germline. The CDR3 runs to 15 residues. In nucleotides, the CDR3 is TGTGCCAGCAGCCCGACCCCGAGCTCCTACAATGAGCAGTTCTTC. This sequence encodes CASSPTPSSYNEQFF. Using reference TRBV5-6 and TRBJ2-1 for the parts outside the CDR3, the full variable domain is DAGVTQSPTHLIKTRGQQVTLRCSPKSGHDTVSWYQQALGQGPQFIFQYYEEEERQRGNFPDRFSGHQFPNYSSELNVNALLLGDSALYLCASSPTPSSYNEQFFGPGTRLTVL.

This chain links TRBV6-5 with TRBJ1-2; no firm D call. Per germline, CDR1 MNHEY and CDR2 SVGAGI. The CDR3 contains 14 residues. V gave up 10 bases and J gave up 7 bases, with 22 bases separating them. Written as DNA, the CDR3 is TGTGCCACCCAACGCCGGAGCCCGGCTTTTGGCTACACCTTC. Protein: CATQRRSPAFGYTF.